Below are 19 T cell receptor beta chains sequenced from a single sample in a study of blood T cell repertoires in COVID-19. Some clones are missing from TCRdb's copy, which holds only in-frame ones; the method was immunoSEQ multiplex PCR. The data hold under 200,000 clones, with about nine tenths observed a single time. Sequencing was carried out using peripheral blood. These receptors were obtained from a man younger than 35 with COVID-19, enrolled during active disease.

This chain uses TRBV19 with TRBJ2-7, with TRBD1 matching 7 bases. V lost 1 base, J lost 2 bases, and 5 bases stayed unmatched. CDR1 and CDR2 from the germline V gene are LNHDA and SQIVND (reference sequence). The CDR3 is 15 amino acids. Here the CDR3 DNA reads TGTGCCAGTAGTATAGGCCCACAGGGGACCTACGAGCAGTACTTC. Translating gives CASSIGPQGTYEQYF.

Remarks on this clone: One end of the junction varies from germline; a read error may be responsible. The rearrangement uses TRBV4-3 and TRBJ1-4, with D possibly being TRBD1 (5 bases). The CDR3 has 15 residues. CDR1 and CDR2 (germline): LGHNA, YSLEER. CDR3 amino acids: CASSQSWRTGEKLLF. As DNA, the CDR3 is TGCGCCAGCAGCCAGTCGTGGCGAACGGGGGAAAAACTGCTTTTT.

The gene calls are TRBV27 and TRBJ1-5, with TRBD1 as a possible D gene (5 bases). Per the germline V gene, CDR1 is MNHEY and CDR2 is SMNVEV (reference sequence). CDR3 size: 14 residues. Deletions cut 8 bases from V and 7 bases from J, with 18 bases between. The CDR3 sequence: CASSIGGGGQPQHF. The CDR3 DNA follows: TGTGCCAGCTCCATCGGGGGGGGTGGGCAGCCCCAGCATTTT.

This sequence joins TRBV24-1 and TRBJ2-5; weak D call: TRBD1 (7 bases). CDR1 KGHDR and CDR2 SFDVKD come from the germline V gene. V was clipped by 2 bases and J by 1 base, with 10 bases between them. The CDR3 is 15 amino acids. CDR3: CATSDSGGLQETQYF. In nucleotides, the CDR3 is TGTGCCACCAGTGATTCAGGGGGGCTCCAAGAGACCCAGTACTTC.

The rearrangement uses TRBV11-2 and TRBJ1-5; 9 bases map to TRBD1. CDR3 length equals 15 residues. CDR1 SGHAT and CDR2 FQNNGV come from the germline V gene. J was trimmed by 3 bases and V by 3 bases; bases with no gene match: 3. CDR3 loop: CASSFGTGTNQPQHF. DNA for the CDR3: TGTGCCAGCAGCTTCGGGACAGGGACCAATCAGCCCCAGCATTTT.

CDR3 amino acids: CAVGQGDQPQHF. CDR3 nucleotides: TGTGCCGTTGGACAGGGCGATCAGCCCCAGCATTTT. The chain joins TRBV10-3 to TRBJ1-5; 8 nucleotides line up with TRBD1. The CDR3 length is 12 residues. The junction had 5 bases not matched to a gene; V was cut back by 11 bases and J by 5 bases. Germline CDR1 reads ENHRY; CDR2 reads SYGVKD.

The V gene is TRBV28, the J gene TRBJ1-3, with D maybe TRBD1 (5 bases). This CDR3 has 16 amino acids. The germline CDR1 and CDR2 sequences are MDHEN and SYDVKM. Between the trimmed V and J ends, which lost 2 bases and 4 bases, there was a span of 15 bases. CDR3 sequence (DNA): TGTGCCAGCAGTTTAGGAGCAGGGTTATCAGGAAACACCATATATTTT. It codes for CASSLGAGLSGNTIYF.

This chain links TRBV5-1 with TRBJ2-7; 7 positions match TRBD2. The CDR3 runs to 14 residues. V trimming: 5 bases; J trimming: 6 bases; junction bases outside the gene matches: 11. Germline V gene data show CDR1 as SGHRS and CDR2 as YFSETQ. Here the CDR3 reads CASRDPAGFSEQYF. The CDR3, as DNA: TGCGCCAGCAGGGATCCAGCGGGATTTTCCGAGCAGTACTTC. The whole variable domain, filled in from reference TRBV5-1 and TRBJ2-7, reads KAGVTQTPRYLIKTRGQQVTLSCSPISGHRSVSWYQQTPGQGLQFLFEYFSETQRNKGNFPGRFSGRQFSNSRSEMNVSTLELGDSALYLCASRDPAGFSEQYFGPGTRLTVT.

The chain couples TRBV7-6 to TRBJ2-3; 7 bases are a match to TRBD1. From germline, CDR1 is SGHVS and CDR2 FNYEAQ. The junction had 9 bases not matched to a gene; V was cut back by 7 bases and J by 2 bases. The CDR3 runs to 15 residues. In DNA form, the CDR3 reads TGTGCCAGCACCCGACGGGGACAGACCACAGATACGCAGTATTTT. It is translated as CASTRRGQTTDTQYF.

The CDR3 sequence is CASSLSPRRGLGTDTQYF. The CDR3 coding sequence is TGTGCCAGCAGCTTAAGCCCCCGGAGGGGGCTGGGCACAGATACGCAGTATTTT. V usage is TRBV7-2 and J usage is TRBJ2-3; D is possibly TRBD1 (7 bases). With 2 bases removed from V and 1 base from J, the gap between germline ends came to 19 bases. The CDR3 covers 18 residues. Germline values: CDR1 SGHTA, CDR2 FQGNSA.

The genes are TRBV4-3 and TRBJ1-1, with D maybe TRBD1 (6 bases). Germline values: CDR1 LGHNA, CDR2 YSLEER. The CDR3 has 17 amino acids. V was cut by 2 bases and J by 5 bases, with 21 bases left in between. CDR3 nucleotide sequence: TGCGCCAGCAGCCAACGTCACGGAACAGGGTCGGGGACTGAAGCTTTCTTT. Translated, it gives CASSQRHGTGSGTEAFF.

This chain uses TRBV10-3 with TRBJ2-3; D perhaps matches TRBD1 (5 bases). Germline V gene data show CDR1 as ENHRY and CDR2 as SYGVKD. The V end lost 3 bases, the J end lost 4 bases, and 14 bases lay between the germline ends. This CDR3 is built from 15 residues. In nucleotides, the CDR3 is TGTGCCATCAGTGACGGCAGGGATCTCGCAGATACGCAGTATTTT. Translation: CAISDGRDLADTQYF.

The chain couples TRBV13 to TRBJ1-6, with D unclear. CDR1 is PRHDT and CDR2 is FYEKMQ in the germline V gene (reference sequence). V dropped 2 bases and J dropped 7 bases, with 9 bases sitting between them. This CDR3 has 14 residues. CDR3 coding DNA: TGTGCCAGCAGCTTAACAGCTCAAAATTCACCCCTCCACTTT. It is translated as CASSLTAQNSPLHF.

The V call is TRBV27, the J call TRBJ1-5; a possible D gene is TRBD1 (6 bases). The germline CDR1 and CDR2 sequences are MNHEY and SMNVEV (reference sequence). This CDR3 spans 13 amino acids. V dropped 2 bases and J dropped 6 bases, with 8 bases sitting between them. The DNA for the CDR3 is TGTGCCAGCAGTTTAGGGGGCGTTCAGCCCCAGCATTTT. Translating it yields CASSLGGVQPQHF.

CDR3 sequence: CASRTSGMGHETQYF. CDR3 DNA sequence: TGTGCCAGTAGGACTAGCGGGATGGGCCACGAGACCCAGTACTTC. V is TRBV19 and J is TRBJ2-5; 11 bases are shared with TRBD2. V lost 6 bases and J lost 5; bases outside the gene matches: 8. This CDR3 has 15 amino acids. Germline CDR1 reads LNHDA; CDR2 reads SQIVND (reference sequence).

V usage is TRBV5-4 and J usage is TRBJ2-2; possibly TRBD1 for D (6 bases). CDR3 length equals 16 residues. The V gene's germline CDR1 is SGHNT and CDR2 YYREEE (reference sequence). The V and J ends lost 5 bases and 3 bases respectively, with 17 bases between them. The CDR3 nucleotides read TGTGCCAGCAGTTACGACAGGATTTTTGACACCGGGGAGCTGTTTTTT. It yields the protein CASSYDRIFDTGELFF. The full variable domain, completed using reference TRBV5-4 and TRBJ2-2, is ETGVTQSPTHLIKTRGQQVTLRCSSQSGHNTVSWYQQALGQGPQFIFQYYREEENGRGNFPPRFSGLQFPNYSSELNVNALELDDSALYLCASSYDRIFDTGELFFGEGSRLTVL.

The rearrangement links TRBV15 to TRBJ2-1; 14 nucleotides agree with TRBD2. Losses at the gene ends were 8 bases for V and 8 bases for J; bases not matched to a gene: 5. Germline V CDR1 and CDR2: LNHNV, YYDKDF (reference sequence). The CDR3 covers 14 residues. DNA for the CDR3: TGTGCCACCCGGGGACTAGCGGGAGTCCATGAGCAGTTCTTC. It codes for CATRGLAGVHEQFF.

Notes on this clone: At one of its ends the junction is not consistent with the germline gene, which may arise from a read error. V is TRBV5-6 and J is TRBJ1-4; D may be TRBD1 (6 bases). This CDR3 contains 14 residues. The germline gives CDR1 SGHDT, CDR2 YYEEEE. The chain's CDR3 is CASSSWTANEKLLF. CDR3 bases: TGTGCCAGCAGCTCATGGACAGCTAATGAAAAACTGCTTTTT. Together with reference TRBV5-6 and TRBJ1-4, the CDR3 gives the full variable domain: DAGVTQSPTHLIKTRGQQVTLRCSPKSGHDTVSWYQQALGQGPQFIFQYYEEEERQRGNFPDRFSGHQFPNYSSELNVNALLLGDSALYLCASSSWTANEKLLFGSGTQLSVL.

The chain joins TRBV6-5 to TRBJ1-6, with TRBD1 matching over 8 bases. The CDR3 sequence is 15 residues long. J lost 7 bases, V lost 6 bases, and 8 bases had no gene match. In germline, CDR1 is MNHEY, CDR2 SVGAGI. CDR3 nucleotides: TGTGCCAGCAGGAAAGACCGGGACAGGAATTCACCCCTCCACTTT. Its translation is CASRKDRDRNSPLHF.